This TCR beta chain was profiled in a study of T cells in Graves' hyperthyroidism and ophthalmopathy. Study in general: Staff took peripheral blood when the initial diagnosis was made, before any treatment began.

Researchers amplified the TCR beta CDR3 regions from RNA transcripts. HTBI primers were used for first-round RT-PCR of the TCR CDR3. TCRdb redid the calling of the multiplex PCR reads with MiXCR, one entry per CDR3 protein. The sample has about 350,000 distinct CDR3 sequences; 14% are singletons. General study results and limits: Ophthalmopathy was separated from stable hyperthyroidism by a 13 V-J model.

This clonotype was counted at least ten times. The antigen is undetermined. The germline gene is not matched at one end of the junction; a read error may be the cause. Germline lookup yields CDR1 SEHNR and CDR2 FQNEAQ (reference sequence). This CDR3 has 13 residues. If no ophthalmopathy progression occurred within 18 months, Graves' hyperthyroidism was stable. Hyperthyroidism in the patients, aged 18 to 65, was newly diagnosed and under 2 months in duration. The sequence derives from a woman aged 30 to 39 with Graves' hyperthyroidism. The sample comprised blood. The chain employs TRBV7-9 and TRBJ1-5; D is undetermined. CDR3 in amino acids: CASSLGSTQPQHF. The CDR3 region has the DNA TGTGCCAGCAGCTTGGGCAGCACTCAGCCCCAGCATTTT.